This TCR beta chain was captured in a study of neoadjuvant anti-PD-1 for oral cavity cancer. In the study overall: Non-progressing patients received a fourth nivolumab dose near day 43, then surgery on days 50-56. Notes on the study in general: Higher pretreatment blood Treg/Th17 ratios correlated with higher pretreatment blood and lower post-treatment tumor TCRbeta clonality.

Trimming took 0 bases from V and 9 from J, leaving 9 bases between them. Germline V CDR1 and CDR2: GTSNPN, SVGIG (reference sequence). The CDR3 contains 13 residues. Most PBMC samples had roughly 0.45 ug input DNA in six replicates. Data came from immunoSEQ multiplex PCR; TCRdb stores just in-frame clones and leaves some out. Of about 79,000 clones in the sample, 65% to 85% were seen once. Concerning this clone itself: As yet, its antigen is unknown.

The chain couples TRBV30 to TRBJ1-6; D unclear. The receptor was isolated from a person between 40 and 85 years old with oral cavity squamous cell carcinoma. The source material was PBMCs, sampled before nivolumab (anti-PD-1) treatment. This chain's CDR3 is CAWSVRDLSPLHF. CDR3 bases: TGTGCCTGGAGTGTACGGGATCTTTCACCCCTCCACTTT.